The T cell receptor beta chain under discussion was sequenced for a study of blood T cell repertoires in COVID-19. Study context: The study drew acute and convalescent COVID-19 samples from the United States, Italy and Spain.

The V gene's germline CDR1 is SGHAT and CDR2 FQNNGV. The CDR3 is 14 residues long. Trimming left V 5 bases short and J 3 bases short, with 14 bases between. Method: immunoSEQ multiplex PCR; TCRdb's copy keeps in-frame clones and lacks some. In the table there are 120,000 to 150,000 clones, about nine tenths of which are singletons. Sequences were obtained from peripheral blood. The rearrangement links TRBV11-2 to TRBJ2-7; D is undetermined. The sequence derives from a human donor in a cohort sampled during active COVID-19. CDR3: CASSPPYSSYEQYF. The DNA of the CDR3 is TGTGCCAGCAGCCCGCCTTACTCTAGCTACGAGCAGTACTTC.